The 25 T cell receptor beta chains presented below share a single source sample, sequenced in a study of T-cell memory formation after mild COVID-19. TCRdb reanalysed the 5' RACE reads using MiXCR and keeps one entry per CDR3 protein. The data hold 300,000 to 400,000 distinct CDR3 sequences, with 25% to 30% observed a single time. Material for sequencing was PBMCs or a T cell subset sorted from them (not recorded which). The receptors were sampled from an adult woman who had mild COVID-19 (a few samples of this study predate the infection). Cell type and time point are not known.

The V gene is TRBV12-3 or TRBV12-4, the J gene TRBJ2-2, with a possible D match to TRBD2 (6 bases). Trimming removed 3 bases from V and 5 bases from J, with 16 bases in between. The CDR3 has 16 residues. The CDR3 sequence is CASSFPGTPRTGELFF. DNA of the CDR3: TGTGCCAGCAGTTTTCCAGGGACTCCGAGGACCGGGGAGCTGTTTTTT.

The DNA of the CDR3 is TGTGCCAGCTCACCGGCTAGCGGTAAAGATACGCAGTATTTT. Residues: CASSPASGKDTQYF. The chain combines TRBV18 with TRBJ2-3; TRBD2 agrees at 7 bases. V trimming: 3 bases; J trimming: 5 bases; junction bases outside the gene matches: 5. Germline lookup yields CDR1 KGHSH and CDR2 LQKENI. The CDR3 contains 14 residues.

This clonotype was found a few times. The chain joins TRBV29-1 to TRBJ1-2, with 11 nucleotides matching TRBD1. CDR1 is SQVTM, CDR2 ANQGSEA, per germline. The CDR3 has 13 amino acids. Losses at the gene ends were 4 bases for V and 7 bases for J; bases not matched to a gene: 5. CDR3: CSVAGTGGSGYTF. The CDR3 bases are TGCAGCGTTGCTGGGACAGGGGGATCTGGCTACACCTTC.

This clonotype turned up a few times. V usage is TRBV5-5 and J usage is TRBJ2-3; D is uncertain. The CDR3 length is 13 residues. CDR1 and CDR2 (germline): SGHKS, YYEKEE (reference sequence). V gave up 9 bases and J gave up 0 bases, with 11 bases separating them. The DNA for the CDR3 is TGTGCCAACTCCCTGGGAAGCACAGATACGCAGTATTTT. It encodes CANSLGSTDTQYF.

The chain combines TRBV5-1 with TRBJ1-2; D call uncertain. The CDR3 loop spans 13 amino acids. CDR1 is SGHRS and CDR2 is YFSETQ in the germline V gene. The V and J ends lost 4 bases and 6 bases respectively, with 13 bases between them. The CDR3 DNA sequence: TGCGCCAGCAGCCAGACACTATTCGATGGCTACACCTTC. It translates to CASSQTLFDGYTF.

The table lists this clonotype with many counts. The CDR3 reads CASSSRDRGYEQYF. The CDR3 bases are TGTGCCAGCAGCTCCCGGGACAGGGGCTACGAGCAGTACTTC. The chain joins TRBV5-4 to TRBJ2-7; TRBD1 matches at 10 bases. This CDR3 comprises 14 residues. In germline, CDR1 is SGHNT, CDR2 YYREEE (reference sequence). V was pared by 3 bases and J by 3 bases, with 3 bases of the junction left unmatched.

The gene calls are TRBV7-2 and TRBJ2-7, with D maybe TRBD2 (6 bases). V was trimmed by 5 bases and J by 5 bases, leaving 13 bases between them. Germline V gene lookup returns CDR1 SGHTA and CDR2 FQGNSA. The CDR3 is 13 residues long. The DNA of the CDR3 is TGTGCCAGCAGCGCCGGGAGTAGGGACGAGCAGTACTTC. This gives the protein CASSAGSRDEQYF.

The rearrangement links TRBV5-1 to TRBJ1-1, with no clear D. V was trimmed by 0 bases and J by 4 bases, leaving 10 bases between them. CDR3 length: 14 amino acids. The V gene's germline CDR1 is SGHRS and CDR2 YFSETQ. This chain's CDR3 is CASSLEVKATEAFF. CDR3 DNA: TGCGCCAGCAGCTTGGAGGTCAAAGCCACTGAAGCTTTCTTT. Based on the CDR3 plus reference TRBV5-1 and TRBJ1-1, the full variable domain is KAGVTQTPRYLIKTRGQQVTLSCSPISGHRSVSWYQQTPGQGLQFLFEYFSETQRNKGNFPGRFSGRQFSNSRSEMNVSTLELGDSALYLCASSLEVKATEAFFGQGTRLTVV.

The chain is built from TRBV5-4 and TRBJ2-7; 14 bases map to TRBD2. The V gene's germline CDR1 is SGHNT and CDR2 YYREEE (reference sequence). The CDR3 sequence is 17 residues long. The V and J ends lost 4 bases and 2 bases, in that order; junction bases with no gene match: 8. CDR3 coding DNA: TGTGCCAGCAGCATCGGGACTAGCGGGAGCCTCCCCTACGAGCAGTACTTC. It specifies CASSIGTSGSLPYEQYF. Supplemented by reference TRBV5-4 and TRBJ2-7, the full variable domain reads ETGVTQSPTHLIKTRGQQVTLRCSSQSGHNTVSWYQQALGQGPQFIFQYYREEENGRGNFPPRFSGLQFPNYSSELNVNALELDDSALYLCASSIGTSGSLPYEQYFGPGTRLTVT.

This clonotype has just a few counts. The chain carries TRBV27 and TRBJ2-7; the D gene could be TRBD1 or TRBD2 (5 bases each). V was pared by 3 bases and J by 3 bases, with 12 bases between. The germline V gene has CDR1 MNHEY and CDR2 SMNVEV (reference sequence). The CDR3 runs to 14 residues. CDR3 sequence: CASSFRGPLYEQYF. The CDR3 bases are TGTGCCAGCAGTTTCCGGGGACCTCTCTACGAGCAGTACTTC.

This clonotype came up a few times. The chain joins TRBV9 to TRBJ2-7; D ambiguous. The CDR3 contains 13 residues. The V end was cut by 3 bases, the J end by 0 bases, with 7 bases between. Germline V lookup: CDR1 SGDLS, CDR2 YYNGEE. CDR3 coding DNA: TGTGCCAGCAGCGATCGGGCCTCCTACGAGCAGTACTTC. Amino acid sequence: CASSDRASYEQYF.

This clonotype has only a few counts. In nucleotides, the CDR3 is TGTGCCAGCAGTTACACCACCGGGACCTCCTATTCCTACGAGCAGTACTTC. It is translated as CASSYTTGTSYSYEQYF. The gene calls are TRBV6-5 and TRBJ2-7; either TRBD1 or TRBD2 may supply D (5 bases each). V dropped 2 bases and J dropped 1 base, with 18 bases sitting between them. The CDR3 has 17 residues. CDR1 and CDR2 from the germline V gene are MNHEY and SVGAGI.

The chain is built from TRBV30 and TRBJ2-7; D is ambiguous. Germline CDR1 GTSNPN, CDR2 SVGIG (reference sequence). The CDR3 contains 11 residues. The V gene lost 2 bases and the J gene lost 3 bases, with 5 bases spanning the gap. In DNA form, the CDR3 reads TGTGCCTGGAGTAAGTTCTACGAGCAGTACTTC. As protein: CAWSKFYEQYF.

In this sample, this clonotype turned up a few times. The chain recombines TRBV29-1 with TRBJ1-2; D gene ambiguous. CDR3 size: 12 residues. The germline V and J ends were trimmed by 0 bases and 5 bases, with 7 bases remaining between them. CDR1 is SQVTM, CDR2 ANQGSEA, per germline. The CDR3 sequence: CSVEDSRYGYTF. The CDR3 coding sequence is TGCAGCGTTGAAGACTCGAGGTATGGCTACACCTTC.

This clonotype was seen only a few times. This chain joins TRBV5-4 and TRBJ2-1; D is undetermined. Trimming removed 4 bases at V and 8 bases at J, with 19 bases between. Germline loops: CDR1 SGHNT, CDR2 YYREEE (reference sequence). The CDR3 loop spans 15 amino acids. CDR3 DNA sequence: TGTGCCAGCAGCCCCCAAGGCGACCTCATGCATGAGCAGTTCTTC. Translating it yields CASSPQGDLMHEQFF.

CDR3 in amino acids: CASSPGRGPEQYF. The CDR3 region has the DNA TGTGCCAGCAGCCCAGGTAGGGGCCCGGAGCAGTACTTC. The gene calls are TRBV7-3 and TRBJ2-7, with D possibly TRBD1 on 5 matching bases. The CDR3 sequence is 13 residues long. Germline V gene lookup returns CDR1 SGHTA and CDR2 FQGTGA. Trimming pared 5 bases from V and 7 bases from J, leaving 15 bases between.

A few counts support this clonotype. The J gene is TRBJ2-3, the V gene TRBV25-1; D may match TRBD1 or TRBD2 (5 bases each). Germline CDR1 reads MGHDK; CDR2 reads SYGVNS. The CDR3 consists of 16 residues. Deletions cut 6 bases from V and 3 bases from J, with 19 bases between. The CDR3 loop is CASSRGLGVPTDTQYF. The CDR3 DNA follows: TGTGCCAGCAGCCGCGGGTTGGGGGTCCCAACAGATACGCAGTATTTT. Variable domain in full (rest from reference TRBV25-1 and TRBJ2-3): EADIYQTPRYLVIGTGKKITLECSQTMGHDKMYWYQQDPGMELHLIHYSYGVNSTEKGDLSSESTVSRIRTEHFPLTLESARPSHTSQYLCASSRGLGVPTDTQYFGPGTRLTVL.

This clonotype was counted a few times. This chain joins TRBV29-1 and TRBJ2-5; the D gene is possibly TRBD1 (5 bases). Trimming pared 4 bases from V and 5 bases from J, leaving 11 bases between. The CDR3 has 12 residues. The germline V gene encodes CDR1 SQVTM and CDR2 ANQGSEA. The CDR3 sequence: CSVVLRAETQYF. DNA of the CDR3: TGCAGCGTTGTCCTCAGGGCGGAGACCCAGTACTTC.

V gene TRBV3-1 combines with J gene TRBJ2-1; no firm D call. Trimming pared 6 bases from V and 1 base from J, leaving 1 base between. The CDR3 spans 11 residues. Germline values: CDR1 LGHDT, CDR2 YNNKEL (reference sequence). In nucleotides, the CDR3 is TGTGCCAGCAGATCCTACAATGAGCAGTTCTTC. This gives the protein CASRSYNEQFF.

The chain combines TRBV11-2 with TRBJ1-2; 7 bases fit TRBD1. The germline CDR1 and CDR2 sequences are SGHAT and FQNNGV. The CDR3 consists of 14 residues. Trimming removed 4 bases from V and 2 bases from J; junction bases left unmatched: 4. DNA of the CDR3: TGTGCCAGCAGCTCGATACAGGGGAACTATGGCTACACCTTC. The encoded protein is CASSSIQGNYGYTF.

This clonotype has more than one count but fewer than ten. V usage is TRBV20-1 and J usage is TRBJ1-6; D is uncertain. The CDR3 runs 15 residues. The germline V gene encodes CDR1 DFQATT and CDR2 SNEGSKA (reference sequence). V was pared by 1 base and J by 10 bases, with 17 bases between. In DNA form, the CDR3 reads TGCAGTGCTAGAGGGCCGGGAAAGGCAAGCTCACCCCTCCACTTT. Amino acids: CSARGPGKASSPLHF.

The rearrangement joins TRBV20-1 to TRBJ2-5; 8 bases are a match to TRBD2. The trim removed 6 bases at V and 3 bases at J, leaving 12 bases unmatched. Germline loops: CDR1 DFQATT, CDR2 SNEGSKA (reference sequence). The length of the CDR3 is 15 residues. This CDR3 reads CSASPLAGSEETQYF. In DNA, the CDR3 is TGCAGTGCCTCCCCCCTAGCGGGCAGTGAAGAGACCCAGTACTTC.

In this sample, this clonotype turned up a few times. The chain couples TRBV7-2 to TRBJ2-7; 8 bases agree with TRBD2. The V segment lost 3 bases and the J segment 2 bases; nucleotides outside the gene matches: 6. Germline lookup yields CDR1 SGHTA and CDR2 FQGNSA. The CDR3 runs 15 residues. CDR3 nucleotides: TGTGCCAGCAGCTTTAGCGGGGCCCAAACCTACGAGCAGTACTTC. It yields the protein CASSFSGAQTYEQYF. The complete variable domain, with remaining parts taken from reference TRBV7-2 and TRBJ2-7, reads GAGVSQSPSNKVTEKGKDVELRCDPISGHTALYWYRQSLGQGLEFLIYFQGNSAPDKSGLPSDRFSAERTGGSVSTLTIQRTQQEDSAVYLCASSFSGAQTYEQYFGPGTRLTVT.

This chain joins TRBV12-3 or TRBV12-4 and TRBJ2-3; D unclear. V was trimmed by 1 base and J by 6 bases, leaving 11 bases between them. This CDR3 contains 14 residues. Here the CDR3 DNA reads TGTGCCAGCAGTTTAGGTAGCTCACCTGATACGCAGTATTTT. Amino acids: CASSLGSSPDTQYF.

CDR3 coding DNA: TGTGCCTGGAGTGTGCTTAGGTCCTACACCTTC. Encoded protein: CAWSVLRSYTF. The V and J genes are TRBV30 and TRBJ1-2, with unresolved D. V dropped 0 bases and J dropped 10 bases, with 9 bases sitting between them. The germline CDR1 and CDR2 sequences are GTSNPN and SVGIG (reference sequence). This CDR3 is built from 11 residues.